This T cell receptor (beta chain) was obtained from a study of blood T cell repertoires in COVID-19. The overall study: T cells, B-cell-depleted T cells, or PBMCs supplied cDNA or gDNA.

In the original workflow: For nucleated cells, counts were estimated from reference gene primer amplification. Clones were sequenced by immunoSEQ multiplex PCR, and TCRdb holds only the in-frame ones, with some missing. D and trimming come from the DNA, and the V and J calls and clone size come from that table. The sample records about 55,000 clones, roughly 85% being singletons. This clone is termed medium-sized. Germline V gene data show CDR1 as SGHTS and CDR2 as YDEGEE. This CDR3 region has 15 residues. V gave up 1 base and J gave up 6 bases; unmatched junction bases: 8. V gene TRBV5-8 combines with J gene TRBJ2-7; TRBD2 agrees at 9 bases. The sequencing sample was made of peripheral blood. The clonotype originates from a human donor in a cohort sampled during active COVID-19. The CDR3 nucleotides are TGTGCCAGCAGCTTGTACGCGGGAGGGCCTGGCGAGCAGTACTTC. Its protein is CASSLYAGGPGEQYF.